This T cell receptor (beta chain) was identified in a study of shared clonotypes between healthy human individuals. Study as a whole: There were three CD4 naive, three CD4 memory, two CD8 naive and one CD8 memory plates per donor. Study results and caveats: Represented diversity, genetic and exposure-history alike, was limited by few donors. It was observed that approximately 5% of naive CD4 clonotypes were shared across a handful of donors.

The ends lost 3 bases at V and 7 bases at J; junction bases unmatched: 8. Germline V gene lookup returns CDR1 KGHSH and CDR2 LQKENI. The CDR3 runs 15 residues. The table came from immunoSEQ multiplex PCR; TCRdb's copy has only in-frame clones and leaves some out. The table lists some 1.1 million clones, about 80% of them singletons, with approximately 0.95% in the top ten. Investigators divided CD4+ cells into CD45RA+ naive and CD45RA-negative memory subsets. As regards this clone: The antigen is undetermined.

This TCR derives from a man aged 18 to 29 in good health. Some clones in this sample may be carry-over from other donors' samples. The V call is TRBV18, the J call TRBJ2-7, with TRBD2 matching 11 bases. Sequenced input: memory CD4+ T cells from PBMCs. Subset defined: CD45RA-negative fraction. The CDR3 DNA is TGTGCCAGCTCACCGCAGGGGACTAGCGGCCAGGAGCAGTACTTC. It is translated as CASSPQGTSGQEQYF. Full variable domain (missing parts from reference TRBV18 and TRBJ2-7): NAGVMQNPRHLVRRRGQEARLRCSPMKGHSHVYWYRQLPEEGLKFMVYLQKENIIDESGMPKERFSAEFPKEGPSILRIQQVVRGDSAAYFCASSPQGTSGQEQYFGPGTRLTVT.